Detailed here is one TCR beta chain. Its antigen is not identified. The data belong to a study of blood T cells in healthy people across ages. Study-wide results and limits: Among T cells, TCR beta diversity per million cells dropped roughly linearly as age rose.

The authors ran a second PCR of about 6 to 11 cycles using a sample-barcoded 5' primer and a J-beta primer mix. Each CDR3 protein gets one entry after TCRdb re-called the 5' RACE reads with MiXCR. The sample lists around 800,000 distinct CDR3 sequences; roughly 24% were seen once. Researchers report isolating at least 7 million PBMCs per sample. Looked up from germline, CDR1 is SNHLY and CDR2 is FYNNEI. V trimming: 7 bases; J trimming: 2 bases; junction bases outside the gene matches: 7. This CDR3 comprises 14 residues. The sample also formed part of further work on T cells of mothers and their children. That publication notes: Three healthy Caucasian mothers, along with their six children, served as the donors.

This receptor was taken from a boy aged 10-17 years in good health. This sequence joins TRBV2 and TRBJ1-1; 7 bases line up with TRBD1. Sequenced: blood. The DNA of the CDR3 is TGTGCCAGCAAGGCCGACAGGGATAACACTGAAGCTTTCTTT. Amino acids: CASKADRDNTEAFF.